The clone carrying this T cell receptor (beta chain) has a single count. Its target is not known. These data are taken from a study of response to subunit inactivated influenza vaccine. The ends were cut back, 3 bases at V and 13 bases at J, with 19 bases in the middle. The CDR3 extends over 13 amino acids. Germline V gives CDR1 SGHKS, CDR2 YYEKEE (reference sequence). Notes on the study in general: The authors suggested that every seasonal influenza vaccination recruits few new T cells.

TCRdb itself ran the RT-PCR reads through MiXCR, one entry per CDR3 protein. The sample lists roughly 290,000 distinct CDR3 sequences; around a fifth were seen once. The receptor was isolated from a man aged 45 to 75 who received an inactivated influenza vaccine. This rearrangement joins TRBV5-5 to TRBJ1-1; D unclear. Specimen: PBMCs from blood, collected around 22 months after vaccination. CDR3 protein: CASSYNTAYSVFF. The CDR3, as DNA: TGTGCCAGCAGCTACAACACGGCCTATTCGGTTTTCTTT.